This T cell receptor beta chain was recorded in a study of vaccination effects on CD4 cells after COVID-19 (dated by TCRdb to the early 2020s). With respect to the entire study: Across the study, the median time from the second dose to post-vaccine sampling was 72 days (range 14 to 241). SARS-CoV-2 spike-specific CD4+ TCR repertoires were compared before and after mRNA vaccination in COVID-19 convalescent patients and in infection-naive vaccine recipients. Altogether, 10 COVID-19 convalescent patients and a handful of SARS-CoV-2-naive healthy vaccine recipients made up the full study. Cultures from other donors in the study were sequenced using the Oncomine TCR Beta short-read assay on an Illumina iSeq 100. Here is what the overall study found, with its caveats: Limitations of the study were the small number of convalescent patients and the absence of early post-infection timepoints. In healthy vaccine recipients, vaccine-induced clones were almost all SARS-CoV-2 mono-reactive, with only 1 of 255 being cross-reactive with common cold coronaviruses. At late post-vaccination timepoints, both infection-induced and vaccine-induced clones showed marked clonal contraction, consistent with waning T cell responses.

The receptor library was made with the immunoSEQ multiplex PCR assay. DNA from the cultured and isolated CD4+ T cells underwent TCR beta CDR3 sequencing. The original pipeline was this. The analysis removed non-productive TCR sequences, trimmed reads to the CDR3 region, and retained only CDR3s that were 7 or more amino acids long. The MANAFEST web app was used to identify antigen-specific clonotypes by comparing expansion in peptide wells with expansion in reference cultures. To be called positive, a clone needed expansion at FDR<0.05 compared with the reference and with all other wells, an odds ratio greater than 5, and a frequency greater than 0.1% in two replicate wells. Clonotypes significantly expanded in SARS-CoV-2 spike wells and in at least one common cold coronavirus spike condition were defined as cross-reactive. Levenshtein distance calculated with the stringdist R package was used to assess CDR3 similarity, and unrooted trees were constructed with ape in R 3.6.1. TCRdb obtained this table from immuneACCESS and retained in-frame rearrangements with V and J assigned. These tables miss some clones; where compared with another copy, unresolved V genes account for less than half of the shortfall, and the remainder is unexplained. V and J calls and clone size are as listed in that table; D and trimming were resolved from the DNA. The sample contains tens of thousands of clones, 65% to 75% of them found a single time. The top ten hold roughly 15% of the sample.

Spanning cysteine to phenylalanine, the CDR3 consists of 13 amino acids. Solely the CDR3 DNA is kept, with 39 bases framed from the first base. The V end loses 4 bases and the J end loses 5 bases, and a stretch of 9 bases separates them. CDR1 and CDR2, looked up from the germline V gene (reference sequence), are WNHNN and SYGVQD. The ViraFEST assay stimulated PBMC with viral peptide pools and then used TCR sequencing to identify antigen-specific CD4+ T cell clonotypes by expansion. After more than nine days of culture, CD4+ T cells were isolated with the EasySep CD4+ T cell isolation kit. Each participant received two doses of an mRNA SARS-CoV-2 vaccine, either BNT162b2 or mRNA-1273. The absence of prior SARS-CoV-2 infection in healthy vaccine recipients was confirmed by negative nucleocapsid antibodies before and after vaccination. Approximately 2 million PBMC per well were cultured in IMDM with 5% human AB serum, 9 to 10 IU/ml IL-2 and gentamicin, plus 10 ug/ml peptides. On days 3 and 7, half of the culture medium was replaced with fresh IL-2-containing medium. Each peptide stimulation condition was cultured in triplicate wells unless otherwise noted. Using Ficoll-Paque Plus gradient centrifugation, PBMC were separated from whole blood and then either used fresh or cryopreserved at -140C. The overlapping peptide pools covered the spike proteins of SARS-CoV-2 and of the common cold coronaviruses HCoV-NL63, HCoV-OC43 and HCoV-229E. Genomic DNA was extracted from cultured CD4+ T cells with the QIAamp micro DNA kit.

A word on this clone: There is no known antigen for this receptor. Base qualities are missing; no much larger clone stands one base away.

The TCR was taken from a human donor who received a COVID-19 vaccine. The material was CD4+ T cells from PBMCs cultured with HCoV-OC43 spike peptides, obtained after COVID-19 vaccination. Per the publication, the cell subset or site label means: HCoV-OC43 spike overlapping peptide pool stimulation. The chain is assembled from TRBV10-1 and TRBJ1-5, and TRBD1 may be the D gene, going by 5 matching bases. The sequenced DNA is TGCGCCAGCAGTGGACAGCTACATCAGCCCCAGCATTTT. It is translated as CASSGQLHQPQHF.